These 11 T cell receptor beta chains were all obtained from the same sample, sequenced in a study of PD-1 blockade in classical Hodgkin lymphoma. TCRdb keeps only in-frame clones here, not all; method: immunoSEQ multiplex PCR. This table has roughly 140,000 clones, nearly 80% appearing once. Relapses following autologous stem cell transplantation were seen in all patients, with brentuximab vedotin exposure varying. The sequencing here drew on peripheral blood mononuclear cells (PBMCs), taken before the second cycle of nivolumab. The source of these receptors is a human donor with classical Hodgkin lymphoma.

This clone was detected ten times or more. The V call is TRBV6-5, the J call TRBJ1-1, with unresolved D. The CDR3 is made up of 14 amino acids. V lost 4 bases and J 4 bases, leaving 13 bases between the germline ends. Germline-derived CDR1 and CDR2 are MNHEY and SVGAGI. The CDR3 loop reads CASSFATRGTEAFF. The CDR3 bases are TGTGCCAGCAGTTTCGCCACTCGGGGCACTGAAGCTTTCTTT.

This clone was picked up many times. The rearrangement joins TRBV6-5 to TRBJ1-5, with a possible D match to TRBD1 (5 bases). The CDR3 length is 12 residues. The V gene's germline CDR1 is MNHEY and CDR2 SVGAGI. V was cut by 5 bases and J by 11 bases, with 13 bases left in between. The CDR3 is CASSPDRLAQHF. The CDR3 nucleotides read TGTGCCAGCAGTCCAGACAGATTGGCCCAGCATTTT.

The chain carries TRBV7-3 and TRBJ2-1; 11 bases agree with TRBD2. The V gene end was trimmed by 2 bases and the J gene end by 4 bases; junction bases not matched to a gene: 4. Germline V gene lookup returns CDR1 SGHTA and CDR2 FQGTGA. The length of the CDR3 is 16 residues. In DNA form, the CDR3 reads TGTGCCAGCAGCTTATGGGGGACTAGCGGATACAATGAGCAGTTCTTC. This codes for CASSLWGTSGYNEQFF.

This clone showed up just once. This sequence joins TRBV7-6 and TRBJ2-7; tentative D call: TRBD1 (6 bases). The V end was cut by 5 bases, the J end by 1 base, with 15 bases between. Germline V gene sequence: CDR1 SGHVS, CDR2 FNYEAQ. The CDR3 covers 15 residues. CDR3 nucleotides: TGTGCCAGCAGCCAGCTACCACAGGGTTCCTACGAGCAGTACTTC. It translates to CASSQLPQGSYEQYF.

This sequence joins TRBV10-3 and TRBJ1-3, with 7 bases identical to TRBD1. Germline V CDR1 and CDR2: ENHRY, SYGVKD. The CDR3 runs to 15 residues. Unmatched junction bases numbered 5, after V lost 4 bases and J lost 2 bases. The CDR3 nucleotides are TGTGCCATCAGTGTGACTACAGGGGCTGGAAACACCATATATTTT. It is translated as CAISVTTGAGNTIYF.

This chain joins TRBV9 and TRBJ1-5, with D unresolved. Germline assignment: CDR1 SGDLS and CDR2 YYNGEE. This CDR3 contains 15 residues. Between the trimmed V and J ends, which lost 4 bases and 0 bases, there was a span of 11 bases. The DNA for the CDR3 is TGTGCCAGCAGCCCCTACGGGAGTAGCAATCAGCCCCAGCATTTT. Protein sequence: CASSPYGSSNQPQHF.

The V and J genes are TRBV7-3 and TRBJ2-7; 8 nucleotides agree with TRBD1. Germline V gene sequence: CDR1 SGHTA, CDR2 FQGTGA. Trimming removed 3 bases from V and 4 bases from J; junction bases left unmatched: 11. CDR3 size: 16 residues. CDR3 nucleotides: TGTGCCAGCAGCTTTGGACAGGGCAGGATCTGGTACGAGCAGTACTTC. As protein: CASSFGQGRIWYEQYF.

CDR3 protein: CASSAGQVGVEKLFF. In DNA, the CDR3 is TGTGCCAGCAGCGCAGGACAGGTGGGGGTTGAAAAACTGTTTTTT. V and J are TRBV9 and TRBJ1-4, with TRBD1 matching 7 bases. V lost 3 bases and J lost 7; bases outside the gene matches: 9. Germline V gene sequence: CDR1 SGDLS, CDR2 YYNGEE. The CDR3 is made up of 15 amino acids. The variable domain in full, completed from reference TRBV9 and TRBJ1-4, reads DSGVTQTPKHLITATGQRVTLRCSPRSGDLSVYWYQQSLDQGLQFLIQYYNGEERAKGNILERFSAQQFPDLHSELNLSSLELGDSALYFCASSAGQVGVEKLFFGSGTQLSVL.

Sample share makes this clone medium-sized. This sequence joins TRBV7-3 and TRBJ2-1, with 8 bases that match TRBD2. The J segment lost 6 bases and the V segment lost 4 bases, leaving 2 bases of the junction unmatched. Germline CDR1 reads SGHTA; CDR2 reads FQGTGA. This CDR3 has 13 residues. CDR3 nucleotide sequence: TGTGCCAGCAGCTGGACTAGCTCCAATGAGCAGTTCTTC. Protein product: CASSWTSSNEQFF.

This clone occurred once. The chain carries TRBV6-1 and TRBJ2-7; D may correspond to TRBD1 or TRBD2 (5 bases each). Germline loops: CDR1 MNHNS, CDR2 SASEGT. With 5 bases removed from V and 1 base from J, the gap between germline ends came to 15 bases. This CDR3 contains 15 residues. The CDR3 DNA reads as TGTGCCAGCAGTCTTACCGGGACGGCATCCTACGAGCAGTACTTC. It is translated as CASSLTGTASYEQYF.

The J gene is TRBJ2-2, the V gene TRBV7-3, with D possibly called TRBD1 or TRBD2 (5 bases each). This CDR3 contains 14 residues. From germline, CDR1 is SGHTA and CDR2 FQGTGA. Trimming shortened V by 5 bases and J by 4 bases, and 11 bases separated the two germline ends. Here the CDR3 DNA reads TGTGCCAGCAGCCGGGGACCCACCACCGGGGAGCTGTTTTTT. It is translated as CASSRGPTTGELFF.